The 12 T cell receptor beta chains below come from one sample, sequenced in a study of CD8 T cells in ankylosing spondylitis (dated by TCRdb to 2016 to 2017). Library method: 5' RACE. TCRdb lists the instrument as Illumina HiSeq 2500. The raw public reads went through TCRdb reprocessing: fastp at Q25, MiXCR clone calling, in-frame beta chains kept. CDR3 protein sequences are deduplicated, and each keeps its most common genes and DNA. Recorded for this sample are 200,000 or so distinct CDR3 sequences; 10% to 15% of them occurred a single time. The top ten clones comprise 8% to 13% of the sample. The source material was blood, either unsorted or a sorted T cell fraction (not recorded which). These receptors came from a female donor with ankylosing spondylitis or in good health (not recorded which).

At least ten counts were recorded for this clonotype. J is TRBJ2-3 and V is TRBV6-1; unclear D gene. The V gene lost 6 bases and the J gene lost 2 bases, with 9 bases spanning the gap. The CDR3 sequence is 13 residues long. Germline V CDR1 and CDR2: MNHNS, SASEGT. In DNA form, the CDR3 reads TGTGCCAGCAGCCACCCGACCACAGATACGCAGTATTTT. This gives the protein CASSHPTTDTQYF.

The V and J genes are TRBV7-2 and TRBJ1-1; 8 bases agree with TRBD1. CDR1 and CDR2 (germline): SGHTA, FQGNSA. The CDR3 contains 14 residues. The trim removed 7 bases at V and 6 bases at J, leaving 10 bases unmatched. Here the CDR3 DNA reads TGTGCCAGCACCGCCCGACAGGGGCGCTCTGAAGCTTTCTTT. Protein product: CASTARQGRSEAFF.

There are many counts of this clonotype. The chain recombines TRBV7-8 with TRBJ2-3; D perhaps matches TRBD2 (5 bases). Germline V gene sequence: CDR1 SGHVS, CDR2 FQNEAQ. There are 15 residues in the CDR3. Trimming stripped 0 bases from V and 2 bases from J, with 9 bases between. Here the CDR3 DNA reads TGTGCCAGCAGCTTAGCGGTCGGGAACACAGATACGCAGTATTTT. It codes for CASSLAVGNTDTQYF.

This clonotype was counted many times. This rearrangement joins TRBV5-5 to TRBJ2-1; D could derive from TRBD1 or TRBD2 (5 bases each). The length of the CDR3 is 11 residues. In germline, CDR1 is SGHKS, CDR2 YYEKEE (reference sequence). V was cut by 5 bases and J by 9 bases, with 9 bases left in between. The CDR3 loop is CASRDGGEQFF. The DNA of the CDR3 is TGTGCCAGCAGAGATGGGGGTGAGCAGTTCTTC. Full variable domain (missing parts from reference TRBV5-5 and TRBJ2-1): DAGVTQSPTHLIKTRGQQVTLRCSPISGHKSVSWYQQVLGQGPQFIFQYYEKEERGRGNFPDRFSARQFPNYSSELNVNALLLGDSALYLCASRDGGEQFFGPGTRLTVL.

This clonotype came up many times. The chain links TRBV7-2 to TRBJ2-5; tentatively, D is TRBD2 (6 bases). CDR1 is SGHTA and CDR2 is FQGNSA in the germline V gene. V dropped 3 bases and J dropped 5 bases, with 16 bases sitting between them. This CDR3 contains 15 residues. The CDR3 nucleotides are TGTGCCAGCAGCTTGGAAGCGGGCCCAAGGGAGACCCAGTACTTC. Translating it yields CASSLEAGPRETQYF.

This clonotype has at least ten counts. The rearrangement joins TRBV20-1 to TRBJ2-7; D is undetermined. This CDR3 contains 13 residues. Germline V gene lookup returns CDR1 DFQATT and CDR2 SNEGSKA (reference sequence). Trimming shortened V by 0 bases and J by 2 bases, and 8 bases separated the two germline ends. In nucleotides, the CDR3 is TGCAGTGCTAGAGAGTCGGTTACCTACGAGCAGTACTTC. Translation: CSARESVTYEQYF.

In this sample, this clonotype turned up many times. The V and J genes are TRBV3-1 and TRBJ2-5; D not resolved. Per the germline V gene, CDR1 is LGHDT and CDR2 is YNNKEL (reference sequence). The CDR3 is 14 amino acids. V was pared by 4 bases and J by 2 bases, with 11 bases between. The CDR3: CASSLRMAQETQYF. CDR3 nucleotide sequence: TGTGCCAGCAGCCTTCGGATGGCACAAGAGACCCAGTACTTC.

There are many counts of this clonotype. The rearrangement joins TRBV5-1 to TRBJ2-5, with D perhaps assigned TRBD1 or TRBD2 (5 bases each). The CDR3 totals 15 residues. CDR1 and CDR2 from the germline V gene are SGHRS and YFSETQ. V lost 3 bases to trimming and J lost 7 bases, with 19 bases between them. The CDR3 DNA follows: TGCGCCAGCAGCTCCCGGGACGGACTCTTCGGGACCCAGTACTTC. This sequence encodes CASSSRDGLFGTQYF.

This clonotype was counted ten times or more. The chain joins TRBV11-3 to TRBJ1-2; tentatively, D is TRBD1 (5 bases). The V end was cut by 3 bases, the J end by 6 bases, with 11 bases between. The CDR3 covers 13 residues. CDR1 is SGHNT and CDR2 is YENEEA in the germline V gene. The CDR3 spells CASSFGGFDGYTF. CDR3 nucleotides: TGTGCCAGCAGCTTCGGGGGTTTCGATGGCTACACCTTC. Full variable domain (remainder filled in from reference TRBV11-3 and TRBJ1-2): EAGVVQSPRYKIIEKKQPVAFWCNPISGHNTLYWYLQNLGQGPELLIRYENEEAVDDSQLPKDRFSAERLKGVDSTLKIQPAELGDSAVYLCASSFGGFDGYTFGSGTRLTVV.

Regarding this clonotype: One base away lies a much larger clone, so this may be a sequencing read error. The rearrangement uses TRBV12-3 or TRBV12-4 and TRBJ1-6; possibly TRBD1 for D (5 bases). The CDR3 totals 16 residues. The CDR3 nucleotides read TGTGCCAGCAGTTTTGAGAGGGGACGCTATAATTCACCCCTCTACTTT. The encoded protein is CASSFERGRYNSPLYF.

The CDR3 DNA sequence: TGCGCCAGCAGCCAAGATCCGGCGGGACTATACAATGAGCAGTTCTTC. It is translated as CASSQDPAGLYNEQFF. This sequence joins TRBV4-1 and TRBJ2-1, with 7 bases matching TRBD2. The trim removed 0 bases at V and 4 bases at J, leaving 6 bases unmatched. The germline V gene has CDR1 MGHRA and CDR2 YSYEKL. This CDR3 is built from 16 residues.

This clonotype showed up many times. An end of the junction does not agree with germline; a read error may underlie this. This chain links TRBV5-1 with TRBJ2-1, with D perhaps being TRBD1 or TRBD2 (5 bases each). The CDR3 has 11 residues. Germline V gene sequence: CDR1 SGHRS, CDR2 YFSETQ. This CDR3 reads CASSLGRDRVF. The CDR3 coding sequence is TGCGCCAGCAGCTTGGGTCGGGACCGTGTATTC.